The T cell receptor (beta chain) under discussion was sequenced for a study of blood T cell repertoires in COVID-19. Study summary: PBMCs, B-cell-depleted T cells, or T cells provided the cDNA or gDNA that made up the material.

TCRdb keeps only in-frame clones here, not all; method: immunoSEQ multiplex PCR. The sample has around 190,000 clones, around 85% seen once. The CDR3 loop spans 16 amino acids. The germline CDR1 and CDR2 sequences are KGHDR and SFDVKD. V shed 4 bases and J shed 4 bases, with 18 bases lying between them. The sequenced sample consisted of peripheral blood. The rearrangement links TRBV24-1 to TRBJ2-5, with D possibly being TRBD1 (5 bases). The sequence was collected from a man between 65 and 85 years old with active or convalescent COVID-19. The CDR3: CATSDPTDSPGETQYF. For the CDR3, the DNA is TGTGCCACCAGTGACCCCACCGACAGCCCTGGAGAGACCCAGTACTTC.